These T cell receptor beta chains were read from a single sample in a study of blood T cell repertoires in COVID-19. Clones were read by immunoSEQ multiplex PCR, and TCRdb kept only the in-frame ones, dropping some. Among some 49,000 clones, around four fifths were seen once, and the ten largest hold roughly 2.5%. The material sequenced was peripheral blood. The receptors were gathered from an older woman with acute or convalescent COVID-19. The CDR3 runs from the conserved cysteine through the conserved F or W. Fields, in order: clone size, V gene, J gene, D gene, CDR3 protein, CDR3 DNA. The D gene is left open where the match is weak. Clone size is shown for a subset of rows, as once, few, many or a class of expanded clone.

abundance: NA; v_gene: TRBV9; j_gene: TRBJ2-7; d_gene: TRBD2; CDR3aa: CASSGGTSASYEQYF; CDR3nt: TGTGCCAGCAGCGGGGGGACTAGCGCATCCTACGAGCAGTACTTC
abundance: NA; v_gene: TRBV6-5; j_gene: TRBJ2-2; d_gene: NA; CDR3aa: CASVGTIPKTGELFF; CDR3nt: TGTGCCAGCGTCGGGACAATACCCAAGACCGGGGAGCTGTTTTTT
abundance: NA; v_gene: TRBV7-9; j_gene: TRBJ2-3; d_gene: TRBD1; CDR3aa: CASSQAPGQGSSAQYF; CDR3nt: TGTGCCAGCAGCCAAGCTCCGGGACAGGGGTCGAGTGCGCAGTATTTT
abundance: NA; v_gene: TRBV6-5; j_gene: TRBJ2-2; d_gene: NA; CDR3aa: CASKGGSGAGELFF; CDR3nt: TGTGCCAGCAAGGGTGGGAGTGGAGCCGGGGAGCTGTTTTTT
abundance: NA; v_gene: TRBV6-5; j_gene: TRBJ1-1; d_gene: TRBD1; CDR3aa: CASGQGGFSTEAFF; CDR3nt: TGTGCCTCTGGACAGGGAGGCTTCAGCACTGAAGCTTTCTTT
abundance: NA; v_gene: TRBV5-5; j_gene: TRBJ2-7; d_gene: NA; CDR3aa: CASSQGQLLYEQYF; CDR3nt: TGTGCCAGCAGCCAAGGACAGCTCCTCTACGAGCAGTACTTC
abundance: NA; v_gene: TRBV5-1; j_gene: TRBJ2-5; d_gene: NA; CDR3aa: CASSLVGGQETQYF; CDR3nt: TGCGCCAGCAGCCTTGTCGGGGGCCAAGAGACCCAGTACTTC
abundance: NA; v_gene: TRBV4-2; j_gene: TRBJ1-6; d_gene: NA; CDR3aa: CASSLTSAASGSPLHF; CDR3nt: TGTGCCAGCAGCCTTACGTCGGCCGCGTCAGGATCACCCCTCCACTTT
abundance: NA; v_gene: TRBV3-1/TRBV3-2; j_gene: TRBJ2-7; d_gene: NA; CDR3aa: CASSQDRSGWTHGLYEQYF; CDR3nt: TGTGCCAGCAGCCAAGATCGCAGCGGGTGGACACACGGACTCTACGAGCAGTACTTC
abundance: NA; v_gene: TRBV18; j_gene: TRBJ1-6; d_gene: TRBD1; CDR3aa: CASSPSGQGNSPLHF; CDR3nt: TGTGCCAGCTCACCGTCGGGACAGGGGAATTCACCCCTCCACTTT
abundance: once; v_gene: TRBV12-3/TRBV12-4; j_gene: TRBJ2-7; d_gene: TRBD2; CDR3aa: CASSFGTNYEQYF; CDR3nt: TGTGCCAGCAGTTTCGGGACTAACTACGAGCAGTACTTC
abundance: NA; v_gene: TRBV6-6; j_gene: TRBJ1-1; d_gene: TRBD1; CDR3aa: CASSSTGGTNTEAFF; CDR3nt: TGTGCCAGCAGTTCGACAGGGGGCACGAACACTGAAGCTTTCTTT
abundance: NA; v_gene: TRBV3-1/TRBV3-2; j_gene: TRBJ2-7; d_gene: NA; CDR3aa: CASSRPSGVGHEQYF; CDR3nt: TGTGCCAGCAGCCGACCTTCCGGGGTCGGCCACGAGCAGTACTTC
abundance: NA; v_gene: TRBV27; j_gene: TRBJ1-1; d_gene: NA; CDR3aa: CASSFYMNTEAFF; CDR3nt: TGTGCCAGCAGTTTTTACATGAACACTGAAGCTTTCTTT